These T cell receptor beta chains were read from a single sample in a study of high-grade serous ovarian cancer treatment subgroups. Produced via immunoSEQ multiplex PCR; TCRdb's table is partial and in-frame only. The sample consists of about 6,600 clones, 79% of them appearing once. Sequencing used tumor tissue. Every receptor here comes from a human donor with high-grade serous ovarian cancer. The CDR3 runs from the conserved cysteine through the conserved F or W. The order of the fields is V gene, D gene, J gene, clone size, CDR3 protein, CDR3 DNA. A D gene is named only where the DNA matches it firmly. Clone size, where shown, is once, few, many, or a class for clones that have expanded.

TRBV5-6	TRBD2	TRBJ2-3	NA	CASSRTILQSLAGTDTQYF	TGTGCCAGCAGCCGAACTATTCTTCAGTCTCTAGCGGGCACAGATACGCAGTATTTT
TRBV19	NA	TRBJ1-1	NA	CASFEFGQGYMNTEAFF	TGTGCCAGTTTCGAGTTTGGGCAGGGGTACATGAACACTGAAGCTTTCTTT
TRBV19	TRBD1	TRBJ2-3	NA	CASSISRQGGGTDTQYF	TGTGCCAGTAGTATTTCCCGACAGGGTGGGGGCACAGATACGCAGTATTTT
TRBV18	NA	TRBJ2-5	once	CASSPPRNSETQYF	TGTGCCAGCTCACCACCGCGCAATTCAGAGACCCAGTACTTC
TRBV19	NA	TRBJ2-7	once	CASSISGPSYEQYF	TGTGCCAGTAGTATCTCAGGACCTTCCTACGAGCAGTACTTC
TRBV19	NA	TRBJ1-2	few	CASSIGPGNGYTF	TGTGCCAGTAGTATAGGTCCAGGGAATGGCTACACCTTC
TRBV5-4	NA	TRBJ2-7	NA	CASSLNSNSYEQYF	TGTGCCAGCAGCTTGAATAGCAACTCCTACGAGCAGTACTTC
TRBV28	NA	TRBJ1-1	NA	CASSLLSVRLNTEAFF	TGTGCCAGCAGTCTCCTTTCCGTCAGACTGAACACTGAAGCTTTCTTT
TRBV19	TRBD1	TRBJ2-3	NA	CASSIDPPTGDPDTQYF	TGTGCCAGTAGTATAGATCCCCCGACAGGGGATCCAGATACGCAGTATTTT
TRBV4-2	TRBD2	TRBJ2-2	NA	CASSQRAGGDDRGELFF	TGTGCCAGCAGCCAGAGAGCGGGAGGGGACGACCGGGGGGAGCTGTTTTTT
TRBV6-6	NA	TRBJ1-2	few	CASSLTETNYGYTF	TGTGCCAGCAGCTTGACAGAGACCAACTATGGCTACACCTTC
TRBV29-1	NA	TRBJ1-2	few	CCVGDYGYTF	TGCTGCGTAGGTGATTATGGCTACACCTTC
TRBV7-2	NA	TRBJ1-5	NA	CASSLQGSVQPQHF	TGTGCCAGCAGCTTACAGGGGTCGGTGCAGCCCCAGCATTTT
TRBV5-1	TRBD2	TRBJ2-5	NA	CASSLSGVGGQETQYF	TGCGCCAGCAGCTTGTCGGGTGTGGGGGGGCAAGAGACCCAGTACTTC
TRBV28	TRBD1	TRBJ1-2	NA	CASSSGQGGSYGYTF	TGTGCCAGCAGCTCTGGACAGGGCGGATCTTATGGCTACACCTTC
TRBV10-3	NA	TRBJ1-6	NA	CAISESGGNSPLHF	TGTGCCATCAGTGAGTCAGGGGGGAATTCACCCCTCCACTTT
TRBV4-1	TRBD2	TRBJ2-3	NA	CASRTSGSVTDTQYF	TGCGCCAGCAGGACTAGCGGGAGTGTTACAGATACGCAGTATTTT
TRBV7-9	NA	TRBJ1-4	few	CASSSTQGTNEKLFF	TGTGCCAGCAGCTCCACGCAGGGAACTAATGAAAAACTGTTTTTT